The present entry profiles one T cell receptor (beta chain) with its context. V gave up 5 bases and J gave up 5 bases, with 12 bases separating them. The CDR3 loop spans 13 amino acids. Germline CDR1 is MNHNS and CDR2 is SASEGT. The data derive from a study of cytomegalovirus exposure and HLA in healthy donors. The PCR made use of 60 Vbeta and 13 Jbeta primers. Using immunoSEQ multiplex PCR, the repertoire was profiled, and TCRdb retains in-frame clones only, with some absent. The repertoire holds 100,000 to 150,000 clones, with 77% as singletons. J is TRBJ1-1 and V is TRBV6-1; D possibly corresponds to TRBD1 (6 bases). What was sequenced was PBMCs. The TCR was taken from a woman aged 40 to 50 in good health and CMV-seropositive. The CDR3 DNA is TGTGCCAGCAGTAGACAGCAGGGGACTGAAGCTTTCTTT. Translation: CASSRQQGTEAFF.